The TCR beta chain under discussion was sequenced for a study of blood T cell repertoires in COVID-19 (dated by TCRdb to about 2020). Some background on the complete study: Collaborator samples came from the United States, Italy and Spain and covered acute and convalescent phases of COVID-19. The material from the prospective study consisted of cDNA or gDNA derived from T cells, B-cell-depleted T cells, or PBMCs. Deeply sampled blood TCRbeta repertoires from subjects exposed to, actively infected with, or recovered from COVID-19 were included in the dataset. Nearly every sample came with metadata listing a de-identified subject ID, COVID-19 status, age in years and sex. The samples were drawn from the first 160 participants of the ongoing ImmuneRACE study and from 1,200 or so subjects provided by 6 global collaborators. The repertoires were released in a freely available public database meant as a resource for research on the immune response to SARS-CoV-2. Where available, HLA class I and class II types were taken from metadata supplied by the sample provider and were not determined by assay-based typing.

TCRbeta CDR3 regions were amplified from genomic DNA using the immunoSEQ Assay, a bias-controlled multiplex PCR. Processing in the source paper ran as follows. The number of nucleated cells in each sample was estimated from the amplification of reference gene primers within the assay. Sequence reads were collapsed and filtered to measure the absolute abundance of every unique TCRbeta CDR3 rearrangement. Productive Simpson clonality was computed per sample as the square root of Simpson's diversity index over productive rearrangements. This is the immuneACCESS table as TCRdb keeps it, with only in-frame sequences that have V and J called. A part of the clones is gone; compared with another copy, unresolved V genes explain less than half, and the rest is unexplained. That table supplies the V and J calls and clone size; D and trimming were determined from the DNA. The sample table holds more than 85,000 clones, of which 70% to 85% were seen once. The ten top clones hold 20% to 25% of the sample.

Inclusive of the bounding cysteine and phenylalanine, the CDR3 is 15 residues long. Only the CDR3 part of the read is kept: 45 bases, read in frame from the first base. V sheds 5 bases and J sheds 0 bases, leaving 12 bases between their ends. The germline V gene (reference sequence) sets CDR1 to SGHNT and CDR2 to YYREEE. The study at large found these results: The amount of clinical and demographic metadata varied by source and participant and was provided uncurated.

This clone has just a few counts. Its antigen has not been determined. The input lacks base qualities; no much larger clone sits a single base away. Whole blood was collected in K2EDTA tubes by collaborating institutions according to the institutions' own protocols. For TCRbeta analysis, collaborators shipped samples in one of three forms: frozen whole blood, isolated PBMCs, or DNA extracted from either of those sample types. The receptor was derived from a human donor in a cohort sampled during active COVID-19. The specimen was peripheral blood. Rearrangement joined TRBV5-4 to TRBJ2-1, and TRBD2 may be the D gene, going by 5 matching bases. The CDR3 here reads CASSSSGSSYNEQFF. The nucleotides are TGTGCCAGCAGTTCGAGCGGATCCTCCTACAATGAGCAGTTCTTC.